The 9 T cell receptor beta chains below come from one sample, sequenced in a study of blood T cell repertoires in COVID-19. Assay used: immunoSEQ multiplex PCR; TCRdb lists only in-frame clones, some missing. The table has around 310,000 clones, 75% to 95% seen once. Sequencing was carried out using peripheral blood. These receptors originate from a woman aged 25 to 39 with COVID-19, enrolled during active disease.

The rearrangement uses TRBV24-1 and TRBJ2-3; 15 bases agree with TRBD2. The CDR3 loop spans 18 amino acids. The V and J ends lost 8 bases and 7 bases, in that order; junction bases with no gene match: 15. Germline-derived CDR1 and CDR2 are KGHDR and SFDVKD. CDR3 amino acids: CATTGPTEGTSGRNTQYF. CDR3 nucleotides: TGTGCCACCACCGGTCCTACAGAGGGGACTAGCGGGAGGAATACGCAGTATTTT.

V and J are TRBV9 and TRBJ2-1, with D unresolved. The V end was cut by 3 bases, the J end by 3 bases, with 13 bases between. This CDR3 region has 15 residues. Germline values: CDR1 SGDLS, CDR2 YYNGEE. CDR3 residues: CASSGSRVGYNEQFF. DNA for the CDR3: TGTGCCAGCAGCGGGAGCCGAGTAGGCTACAATGAGCAGTTCTTC. The full variable domain, its missing parts supplied by reference TRBV9 and TRBJ2-1, is DSGVTQTPKHLITATGQRVTLRCSPRSGDLSVYWYQQSLDQGLQFLIQYYNGEERAKGNILERFSAQQFPDLHSELNLSSLELGDSALYFCASSGSRVGYNEQFFGPGTRLTVL.

V and J are TRBV7-3 and TRBJ2-1, with TRBD1 identical over 7 bases. Germline V gene data show CDR1 as SGHTA and CDR2 as FQGTGA. The junction had 12 bases not matched to a gene; V was cut back by 4 bases and J by 6 bases. The CDR3 totals 16 residues. The CDR3 protein is CASSSLDRDSLNEQFF. In DNA form, the CDR3 reads TGTGCCAGCAGCTCCCTAGACAGGGACAGCCTCAATGAGCAGTTCTTC.

The chain recombines TRBV5-1 with TRBJ1-6; D is unresolved. CDR1 and CDR2 from the germline V gene are SGHRS and YFSETQ. CDR3 size: 17 residues. Trimming removed 4 bases at V and 8 bases at J, with 22 bases between. The DNA of the CDR3 is TGCGCCAGCAGCCCACTCCTTTCCGCCTACGGAGATTCACCCCTCCACTTT. Amino acids: CASSPLLSAYGDSPLHF.

This chain joins TRBV5-6 and TRBJ2-2; D remains unclear. The germline V and J ends were trimmed by 0 bases and 0 bases, with 9 bases remaining between them. Germline lookup yields CDR1 SGHDT and CDR2 YYEEEE. The CDR3 has 16 residues. Here the CDR3 DNA reads TGTGCCAGCAGCTTGGCCGTCATAGCGAACACCGGGGAGCTGTTTTTT. Residues: CASSLAVIANTGELFF.

The chain employs TRBV10-3 and TRBJ1-2; possibly TRBD1 for D (6 bases). Trimming pared 9 bases from V and 2 bases from J, leaving 7 bases between. The length of the CDR3 is 11 residues. The germline V gene encodes CDR1 ENHRY and CDR2 SYGVKD. The CDR3 sequence is CAITGNYGYTF. The CDR3 coding sequence is TGTGCCATAACAGGGAACTATGGCTACACCTTC.

This chain connects TRBV5-8 to TRBJ2-1; possibly TRBD2 for D (6 bases). This CDR3 is 14 amino acids long. V lost 2 bases and J 6 bases, leaving 12 bases between the germline ends. Germline CDR1 and CDR2: SGHTS and YDEGEE. The chain's CDR3 is CASSFDGTFNEQFF. CDR3 DNA sequence: TGTGCCAGCAGCTTCGACGGGACTTTCAATGAGCAGTTCTTC.

V usage is TRBV21-1 and J usage is TRBJ1-5; TRBD1, the table's D call, lacks a check against the DNA. TRBV21-1 corresponds to a pseudogene. The length of the CDR3 is 17 residues. The CDR3 nucleotides read TGTGCCAGCAGCAAGCCCGGGACAGGGATGTTCAATCAGCCCCAGCATTTT. Amino acids: CASSKPGTGMFNQPQHF.

This rearrangement joins TRBV28 to TRBJ1-2; D gene uncertain. Trimming shortened V by 5 bases and J by 4 bases, and 5 bases separated the two germline ends. Germline V CDR1 and CDR2: MDHEN, SYDVKM. The CDR3 is 11 residues long. The CDR3 nucleotides are TGTGCCAGCAGTCACTCCTATGGCTACACCTTC. Translated, it gives CASSHSYGYTF.